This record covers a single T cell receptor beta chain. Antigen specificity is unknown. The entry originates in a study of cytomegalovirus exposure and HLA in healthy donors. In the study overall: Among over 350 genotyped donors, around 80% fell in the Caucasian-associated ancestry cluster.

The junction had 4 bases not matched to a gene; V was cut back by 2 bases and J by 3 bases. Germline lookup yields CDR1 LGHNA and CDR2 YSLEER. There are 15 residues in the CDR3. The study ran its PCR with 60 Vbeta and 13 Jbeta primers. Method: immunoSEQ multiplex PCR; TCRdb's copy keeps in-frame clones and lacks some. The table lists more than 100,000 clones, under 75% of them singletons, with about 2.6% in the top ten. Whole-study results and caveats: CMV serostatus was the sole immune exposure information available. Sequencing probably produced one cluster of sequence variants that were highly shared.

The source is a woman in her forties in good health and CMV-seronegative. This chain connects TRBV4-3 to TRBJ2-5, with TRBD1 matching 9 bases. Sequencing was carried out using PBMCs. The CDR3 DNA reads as TGCGCCAGCAGCCAACCGGGACAGGGAAAAGAGACCCAGTACTTC. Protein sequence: CASSQPGQGKETQYF.